This TCR beta chain came from a study of blood T cell repertoires in COVID-19. Study overall: Acute and convalescent COVID-19 samples came from the United States, Italy and Spain.

A note on this clone: The junction departs from the called germline gene at one end, perhaps through a read error.

Per the authors' pipeline: Amplified reference gene primers provided the basis for estimating nucleated cell counts. The data were produced by immunoSEQ multiplex PCR, yet TCRdb's version contains in-frame clones alone and is incomplete. V, J and clone size were drawn from that table, and D and trimming were deduced from the DNA. The sample has 250,000 to 400,000 clones; roughly 88% are singletons. The CDR3 totals 12 residues. Germline V gives CDR1 SSHAT, CDR2 FNYEAQ (reference sequence). The chain is built from TRBV7-7 and TRBJ2-5; unclear D gene. This sequence originates from a woman aged 25 to 39 with COVID-19, enrolled during active disease. The sample taken for sequencing was peripheral blood. This CDR3 reads CASSLPGETQYF. In DNA form, the CDR3 reads TGTGCTAGCAGCTTACCGGGAGAGACCCAGTACTTC.